A single sample is the source of the 29 T cell receptor beta chains below, sequenced in a study of cytomegalovirus exposure and HLA in healthy donors. The PCR ran on 60 Vbeta and 13 Jbeta primers. Sequenced by immunoSEQ multiplex PCR; TCRdb stores in-frame clones only, minus some. Of roughly 290,000 clones listed, about four fifths are singletons. The source material was PBMCs. The source is a girl aged 2-9 years in good health and CMV-seronegative.

The chain recombines TRBV4-1 with TRBJ1-2; 7 nucleotides agree with TRBD1. This CDR3 region has 14 residues. The ends lost 3 bases at V and 2 bases at J; junction bases unmatched: 3. Germline V gene sequence: CDR1 MGHRA, CDR2 YSYEKL. CDR3 amino acids: CASSHLGQNYGYTF. CDR3 DNA sequence: TGCGCCAGCAGCCACCTGGGACAGAACTATGGCTACACCTTC.

The chain uses TRBV28 and TRBJ1-2; D might be TRBD1 (5 bases). CDR1 and CDR2 from the germline V gene are MDHEN and SYDVKM. Trimming shortened V by 4 bases and J by 8 bases, and 11 bases separated the two germline ends. The CDR3 runs 12 residues. The CDR3 spells CASSSLGGGYTF. The DNA of the CDR3 is TGTGCCAGCAGTTCCCTCGGGGGGGGCTACACCTTC.

The chain is built from TRBV14 and TRBJ2-1, with 7 bases lining up with TRBD2. This CDR3 is 19 amino acids long. The germline V gene has CDR1 SGHDN and CDR2 FVKESK. V was clipped by 3 bases and J by 6 bases; unmatched bases: 20. CDR3 nucleotide sequence: TGTGCCAGCAGCCAGGGAGGGCCAAACGACCCCCCAAGAGTCAATGAGCAGTTCTTC. This sequence encodes CASSQGGPNDPPRVNEQFF.

The chain combines TRBV5-5 with TRBJ1-1; 9 bases align to TRBD1. Per the germline V gene, CDR1 is SGHKS and CDR2 is YYEKEE (reference sequence). The V segment lost 3 bases and the J segment 10 bases; nucleotides outside the gene matches: 4. This CDR3 has 12 amino acids. This CDR3 reads CASSSGQGRAFF. The CDR3 DNA is TGTGCCAGCAGCTCAGGACAGGGGAGAGCTTTCTTT.

V and J are TRBV7-8 and TRBJ1-1, with D tentatively TRBD1 (6 bases). This CDR3 comprises 14 residues. CDR1 is SGHVS, CDR2 FQNEAQ, per germline. V was pared by 5 bases and J by 4 bases, with 14 bases between. This CDR3 reads CASSRQQGSTEAFF. The CDR3 DNA reads as TGTGCCAGCAGCAGACAACAGGGAAGCACTGAAGCTTTCTTT.

The rearrangement joins TRBV7-7 to TRBJ1-6; possibly TRBD1 for D (5 bases). Per germline, CDR1 SSHAT and CDR2 FNYEAQ (reference sequence). Deletions cut 5 bases from V and 7 bases from J, with 21 bases between. CDR3 length equals 17 residues. The DNA of the CDR3 is TGTGCCAGCAGCCCCGATCCGGGGGGACGGACCAATTCACCCCTCCACTTT. Translating it yields CASSPDPGGRTNSPLHF.

A few counts support this clone. The chain couples TRBV9 to TRBJ1-1; perhaps TRBD1 as D (6 bases). Trimming pared 4 bases from V and 7 bases from J, leaving 8 bases between. The CDR3 has 11 amino acids. CDR1 and CDR2 from the germline V gene are SGDLS and YYNGEE. CDR3 DNA sequence: TGTGCCAGCAGCAGGGGGAGTGAAGCTTTCTTT. Protein sequence: CASSRGSEAFF. The full variable domain, completed using reference TRBV9 and TRBJ1-1, is DSGVTQTPKHLITATGQRVTLRCSPRSGDLSVYWYQQSLDQGLQFLIQYYNGEERAKGNILERFSAQQFPDLHSELNLSSLELGDSALYFCASSRGSEAFFGQGTRLTVV.

The V gene is TRBV28, the J gene TRBJ2-2; D perhaps matches TRBD1 (6 bases). Trimming removed 6 bases from V and 4 bases from J, with 12 bases in between. CDR1 and CDR2 (germline): MDHEN, SYDVKM. CDR3 length equals 14 residues. CDR3: CASSTGQFTGELFF. The CDR3 nucleotides are TGTGCCAGCAGCACTGGACAGTTCACCGGGGAGCTGTTTTTT.

This chain connects TRBV6-5 to TRBJ1-2; 11 bases agree with TRBD1. This CDR3 comprises 14 residues. CDR1 is MNHEY, CDR2 SVGAGI, per germline. Losses at the gene ends were 6 bases for V and 5 bases for J; bases not matched to a gene: 5. CDR3 DNA sequence: TGTGCCAGCAGCCGCGGACAGGGGGCGTATGGCTACACCTTC. Its protein is CASSRGQGAYGYTF.

The CDR3, as DNA: TGCGCCAGCAGCCCGGGACATTCCTCCTACGAGCAGTACTTC. This gives the protein CASSPGHSSYEQYF. The gene calls are TRBV5-1 and TRBJ2-7; D is perhaps TRBD1 (6 bases). V was trimmed by 4 bases and J by 0 bases, leaving 11 bases between them. This CDR3 spans 14 amino acids. Per germline, CDR1 SGHRS and CDR2 YFSETQ.

V is TRBV6-6 and J is TRBJ1-1, with 9 bases aligning to TRBD1. J lost 3 bases, V lost 2 bases, and 4 bases had no gene match. The CDR3 is 15 amino acids. Germline V gene lookup returns CDR1 MNHNY and CDR2 SVGAGI (reference sequence). As DNA, the CDR3 is TGTGCCAGCAGTTACACAGGACAGGGGCACACTGAAGCTTTCTTT. Translation: CASSYTGQGHTEAFF.

The chain employs TRBV7-2 and TRBJ1-6; TRBD1 aligns across 9 bases. The CDR3 is 19 amino acids. The V gene end was trimmed by 5 bases and the J gene end by 0 bases; junction bases not matched to a gene: 11. The germline gives CDR1 SGHTA, CDR2 FQGNSA. The CDR3 protein is CASSKPGQGPSSYNSPLHF. CDR3 DNA: TGTGCCAGCAGCAAGCCGGGACAGGGACCGAGCTCCTATAATTCACCCCTCCACTTT.

This clone was observed a single time. The genes are TRBV7-9 and TRBJ1-4; D gene ambiguous. Trimming left V 3 bases short and J 4 bases short, with 15 bases between. CDR1 is SEHNR, CDR2 FQNEAQ, per germline (reference sequence). CDR3 length equals 16 residues. The CDR3 is CASSFGSLGSNEKLFF. The CDR3 bases are TGTGCCAGCAGCTTCGGGTCATTGGGTAGTAATGAAAAACTGTTTTTT.

The chain recombines TRBV6-5 with TRBJ1-1; TRBD1 matches at 8 bases. Germline CDR1 and CDR2: MNHEY and SVGAGI. V lost 11 bases, J lost 3 bases, and 11 bases stayed unmatched. CDR3 size: 14 residues. CDR3 bases: TGTGCCGGCACCTTCCCAGGGGGCGACACTGAAGCTTTCTTT. As protein: CAGTFPGGDTEAFF.

The rearrangement uses TRBV27 and TRBJ2-7, with D tentatively TRBD2 (6 bases). The CDR3 totals 18 residues. Trimming pared 5 bases from V and 0 bases from J, leaving 23 bases between. The germline gives CDR1 MNHEY, CDR2 SMNVEV (reference sequence). CDR3 nucleotide sequence: TGTGCCAGCAGTCAGATAGCGGACCCCAAAACAATCTCCTACGAGCAGTACTTC. Translation: CASSQIADPKTISYEQYF.

The chain recombines TRBV13 with TRBJ1-1; D remains ambiguous. Germline lookup yields CDR1 PRHDT and CDR2 FYEKMQ (reference sequence). There are 11 residues in the CDR3. V gave up 5 bases and J gave up 6 bases, with 7 bases separating them. CDR3 amino acids: CASSPQPEAFF. CDR3 DNA: TGTGCCAGCAGCCCACAGCCTGAAGCTTTCTTT.

The chain couples TRBV10-3 to TRBJ2-5; 8 bases agree with TRBD1. This CDR3 contains 14 residues. CDR1 is ENHRY, CDR2 SYGVKD, per germline. The V gene end was trimmed by 2 bases and the J gene end by 2 bases; junction bases not matched to a gene: 1. This CDR3 reads CAISERQGQETQYF. CDR3 nucleotides: TGTGCCATCAGTGAGAGACAGGGGCAAGAGACCCAGTACTTC.

This chain uses TRBV7-8 with TRBJ1-5; D unclear. This CDR3 has 14 amino acids. Germline values: CDR1 SGHVS, CDR2 FQNEAQ. V shed 5 bases and J shed 7 bases, with 15 bases lying between them. This CDR3 is CASSPRGPRQPQHF. CDR3 sequence (DNA): TGTGCCAGCAGCCCACGGGGTCCCCGCCAGCCCCAGCATTTT.

The rearrangement uses TRBV5-1 and TRBJ2-7; TRBD2 matches 7 bases. CDR3 length: 15 residues. Germline-derived CDR1 and CDR2 are SGHRS and YFSETQ. The junction had 6 bases not matched to a gene; V was cut back by 2 bases and J by 1 base. The chain's CDR3 is CASSFSGGESYEQYF. The CDR3 DNA follows: TGCGCCAGCAGCTTCTCGGGGGGAGAGTCCTACGAGCAGTACTTC.

The genes are TRBV6-5 and TRBJ1-5, with D unresolved. CDR3 length equals 15 residues. Germline V lookup: CDR1 MNHEY, CDR2 SVGAGI. The ends were cut back, 0 bases at V and 0 bases at J, with 6 bases in the middle. The CDR3 DNA is TGTGCCAGCAGTTACTCCGAGTATAGCAATCAGCCCCAGCATTTT. Encoded protein: CASSYSEYSNQPQHF.

The V call is TRBV30, the J call TRBJ2-7; no clear D. The CDR3 covers 11 residues. Germline V gene lookup returns CDR1 GTSNPN and CDR2 SVGIG (reference sequence). Trimming removed 8 bases from V and 0 bases from J, with 8 bases in between. The CDR3 loop is CAVSASYEQYF. The CDR3 DNA sequence: TGTGCCGTCAGTGCCTCCTACGAGCAGTACTTC.

This clone has only one observation. The genes are TRBV6-5 and TRBJ2-7; TRBD2 aligns across 7 bases. The trim removed 3 bases at V and 0 bases at J, leaving 5 bases unmatched. Germline V gene lookup returns CDR1 MNHEY and CDR2 SVGAGI. This CDR3 has 15 amino acids. Here the CDR3 DNA reads TGTGCCAGCAGTTATAGCGGGCATAGCTCCTACGAGCAGTACTTC. Protein sequence: CASSYSGHSSYEQYF.

The chain couples TRBV10-2 to TRBJ2-1; 14 positions agree with TRBD2. After removal of 6 bases from V and 7 bases from J, the junction contained 2 bases not matched to a gene. Germline V lookup: CDR1 WSHSY, CDR2 SAAADI. This CDR3 is built from 14 residues. CDR3 sequence reads: CASRTSGRDNEQFF. The CDR3 region has the DNA TGCGCCAGCAGGACTAGCGGGAGGGATAATGAGCAGTTCTTC.

This chain connects TRBV2 to TRBJ2-7; TRBD1 is a possible D gene (6 bases). V lost 8 bases, J lost 1 base, and 6 bases lay in between. CDR3 length equals 11 residues. Germline values: CDR1 SNHLY, CDR2 FYNNEI. The CDR3 coding sequence is TGTGCCAGCGGGACATCCTACGAGCAGTACTTC. This sequence encodes CASGTSYEQYF.

The rearrangement uses TRBV30 and TRBJ1-5; possible D gene TRBD1, 6 bases. The CDR3 is 13 residues long. V lost 0 bases to trimming and J lost 7 bases, with 10 bases between them. From germline, CDR1 is GTSNPN and CDR2 SVGIG (reference sequence). CDR3 region: CAWSVDRQQPQHF. The CDR3 nucleotides read TGTGCCTGGAGTGTGGACAGACAGCAGCCCCAGCATTTT.

V usage is TRBV21-1 and J usage is TRBJ1-6; TRBD1 is taken as the D call from the table, unchecked against the DNA. TRBV21-1 is shown as a pseudogene. The CDR3 is 13 amino acids. CDR3 sequence: CATLRTGVWPLHF. The DNA of the CDR3 is TGTGCCACCTTACGGACAGGGGTATGGCCCCTCCACTTT.

This clone occurred once. DNA of the CDR3: TGCAGCGCCAGATCTTACGGACAACCGAACACCGGGGAGCTGTTTTTT. The encoded protein is CSARSYGQPNTGELFF. The rearrangement uses TRBV29-1 and TRBJ2-2, with a weak D call TRBD1 (5 bases). The V end was cut by 7 bases, the J end by 0 bases, with 18 bases between. In germline, CDR1 is SQVTM, CDR2 ANQGSEA. There are 16 residues in the CDR3.

This clone occurred once. The chain has TRBV28 and TRBJ2-5; 9 bases are shared with TRBD2. The CDR3 has 15 amino acids. CDR1 and CDR2 from the germline V gene are MDHEN and SYDVKM. Trimming took 5 bases from V and 3 from J; bases not matched to a gene: 7. As DNA, the CDR3 is TGTGCCAGCAGTGGAACTTCTAGCGGGGAAGAGACCCAGTACTTC. Its protein product is CASSGTSSGEETQYF. The full variable domain, its missing parts supplied by reference TRBV28 and TRBJ2-5, is DVKVTQSSRYLVKRTGEKVFLECVQDMDHENMFWYRQDPGLGLRLIYFSYDVKMKEKGDIPEGYSVSREKKERFSLILESASTNQTSMYLCASSGTSSGEETQYFGPGTRLLVL.

Written as DNA, the CDR3 is TGTGCCAGCAGCGGTAGCGGGAGTAACACCGGGGAGCTGTTTTTT. As protein: CASSGSGSNTGELFF. The chain recombines TRBV9 with TRBJ2-2; TRBD2 matches at 9 bases. The CDR3 has 15 amino acids. Germline trimming cut 3 bases from V and 2 bases from J; bases unmatched to any gene: 2. Germline loops: CDR1 SGDLS, CDR2 YYNGEE.